The 18 T cell receptor beta chains in this list originate from one sample, sequenced in a study of early T cells in non-severe SARS-CoV-2 infection. TCRdb processed the 5' RACE reads anew with MiXCR; each CDR3 protein has one entry. This table holds about 67,000 distinct CDR3 sequences, around a tenth found once. The sequenced sample consisted of whole blood. The receptors stem from an adult who was a healthcare worker with PCR-confirmed SARS-CoV-2 infection or an uninfected control (not recorded which).

This chain uses TRBV5-1 with TRBJ2-7; D ambiguous. The CDR3 has 12 residues. The germline CDR1 and CDR2 sequences are SGHRS and YFSETQ. Trimming removed 0 bases at V and 5 bases at J, with 6 bases between. In nucleotides, the CDR3 is TGCGCCAGCAGCTTGGGAGCCAACGAGCAGTACTTC. Translated, it gives CASSLGANEQYF.

This clonotype was observed a handful of times. The chain is built from TRBV4-1 and TRBJ2-3, with 7 bases aligning to TRBD1. V lost 4 bases, J lost 2 bases, and 12 bases stayed unmatched. Germline CDR1 and CDR2: MGHRA and YSYEKL. The CDR3 is 17 amino acids. The CDR3 nucleotides are TGCGCCAGCAGCCTATCCATACAGGGGATGGACACAGATACGCAGTATTTT. It is translated as CASSLSIQGMDTDTQYF.

This clonotype has only a few counts. The CDR3 DNA sequence: TGCAGTGCTGAACTTGGGGGCTTAAACAATGAGCAGTTCTTC. Protein: CSAELGGLNNEQFF. The rearrangement uses TRBV20-1 and TRBJ2-1, with D tentatively TRBD1 (6 bases). The ends were cut back, 5 bases at V and 5 bases at J, with 16 bases in the middle. Germline assignment: CDR1 DFQATT and CDR2 SNEGSKA (reference sequence). The CDR3 spans 14 residues.

This clonotype was seen many times. The CDR3 DNA sequence: TGTGCCAGCAGTTTCCAAGGACCTAACAGAGGGGAGCTGTTTTTT. This gives the protein CASSFQGPNRGELFF. V is TRBV27 and J is TRBJ2-2, with D unresolved. Trimming removed 3 bases at V and 8 bases at J, with 16 bases between. The CDR3 has 15 amino acids. Germline V gives CDR1 MNHEY, CDR2 SMNVEV (reference sequence).

The chain recombines TRBV20-1 with TRBJ2-3; 9 bases agree with TRBD2. V shed 5 bases, J shed 2 bases, and the junction held 11 bases outside the gene matches. The germline V gene encodes CDR1 DFQATT and CDR2 SNEGSKA (reference sequence). CDR3 size: 16 residues. This CDR3 reads CSAVRPAGGHTDTQYF. CDR3 DNA: TGCAGTGCTGTGCGGCCAGCGGGGGGCCACACAGATACGCAGTATTTT.

Ten or more counts support this clonotype. The chain recombines TRBV15 with TRBJ1-2; 10 positions match TRBD1. V shed 1 base, J shed 2 bases, and the junction held 1 base outside the gene matches. CDR1 and CDR2 from the germline V gene are LNHNV and YYDKDF (reference sequence). The CDR3 length is 15 residues. The CDR3 nucleotides read TGTGCCACCAGCAGAGCGACAGGGGGCAACTATGGCTACACCTTC. Encoded protein: CATSRATGGNYGYTF.

This clonotype was counted many times. The rearrangement uses TRBV5-6 and TRBJ2-1, with 7 bases fitting TRBD2. The CDR3 is 16 residues long. The trim removed 5 bases at V and 8 bases at J, leaving 16 bases unmatched. The germline V gene has CDR1 SGHDT and CDR2 YYEEEE. The DNA of the CDR3 is TGTGCCAGCAGAATTTTAGCAGAGCGGGATAAGGATGAGCAGTTCTTC. It translates to CASRILAERDKDEQFF.

In its sample, this clonotype was seen many times. The chain uses TRBV6-5 and TRBJ2-6; 7 bases line up with TRBD1. Germline loops: CDR1 MNHEY, CDR2 SVGAGI. V shed 6 bases, J shed 0 bases, and the junction held 5 bases outside the gene matches. The CDR3 consists of 16 residues. CDR3 DNA sequence: TGTGCCAGCAGGCCGACAGGGCCCTCTGGGGCCAACGTCCTGACTTTC. Protein sequence: CASRPTGPSGANVLTF.

This clonotype has just a few counts. The chain has TRBV18 and TRBJ2-7, with D unresolved. Germline V gene data show CDR1 as KGHSH and CDR2 as LQKENI. CDR3 length: 15 residues. The germline V and J ends were trimmed by 0 bases and 3 bases, with 12 bases remaining between them. This CDR3 reads CASSPPQVPDYEQYF. The CDR3 region has the DNA TGTGCCAGCTCACCACCTCAGGTTCCCGACTACGAGCAGTACTTC.

This clonotype was counted ten times or more. The V call is TRBV5-4, the J call TRBJ2-7; D gene unclear. V lost 4 bases and J 4 bases, leaving 12 bases between the germline ends. This CDR3 region has 13 residues. Germline V gives CDR1 SGHNT, CDR2 YYREEE (reference sequence). The CDR3 here is CASSPVDGYEQYF. CDR3 sequence (DNA): TGTGCCAGCAGCCCTGTTGACGGGTACGAGCAGTACTTC.

This clonotype was counted many times. The rearrangement links TRBV14 to TRBJ1-1; unclear D gene. CDR1 is SGHDN and CDR2 is FVKESK in the germline V gene. CDR3 length: 13 amino acids. Trimming cost V 4 bases and J 3 bases, with 9 bases left between them. In DNA form, the CDR3 reads TGTGCCAGCAGCCCCACGCCTTACACTGAAGCTTTCTTT. Translation gives CASSPTPYTEAFF.

There are many counts of this clonotype. This rearrangement joins TRBV4-1 to TRBJ2-3; a weak D match, TRBD1 (5 bases). The CDR3 runs to 14 residues. Trimming pared 4 bases from V and 9 bases from J, leaving 17 bases between. CDR1 is MGHRA and CDR2 is YSYEKL in the germline V gene. The CDR3 sequence is CASSRQDREVTQYF. DNA of the CDR3: TGCGCCAGCAGCCGCCAAGACAGAGAGGTGACGCAGTATTTT.

At least ten counts were recorded for this clonotype. The chain couples TRBV20-1 to TRBJ1-2, with 9 nucleotides matching TRBD1. Trimming cost V 3 bases and J 5 bases; bases outside gene matches: 10. This CDR3 comprises 15 residues. CDR1 DFQATT and CDR2 SNEGSKA come from the germline V gene (reference sequence). CDR3 sequence reads: CSASPRDRAAYGYTF. DNA of the CDR3: TGCAGTGCTAGCCCCAGGGACAGGGCCGCATATGGCTACACCTTC.

V and J are TRBV12-3 or TRBV12-4 and TRBJ2-1, with 14 nucleotides matching TRBD2. Trimming cost V 5 bases and J 8 bases; bases outside gene matches: 5. This CDR3 spans 15 amino acids. CDR3 loop: CASSPGLAGVDEQFF. Written as DNA, the CDR3 is TGTGCCAGCAGTCCGGGACTAGCGGGAGTCGATGAGCAGTTCTTC.

There are many counts of this clonotype. The chain couples TRBV7-6 to TRBJ2-2, with 10 bases aligning to TRBD1. The germline V gene has CDR1 SGHVS and CDR2 FNYEAQ. Trimming removed 4 bases from V and 5 bases from J; junction bases left unmatched: 10. The CDR3 loop spans 17 amino acids. CDR3 sequence (DNA): TGTGCCAGCAGCTCTGATCGGGACAGGGGAGAAACCGGGGAGCTGTTTTTT. Amino acids: CASSSDRDRGETGELFF.

This clonotype was picked up many times. The gene calls are TRBV5-1 and TRBJ1-2; a weak D match, TRBD1 (6 bases). Deletions cut 4 bases from V and 0 bases from J, with 16 bases between. Per germline, CDR1 SGHRS and CDR2 YFSETQ. This CDR3 is built from 16 residues. The CDR3 DNA reads as TGCGCCAGCAGCCCTCTCGGGGGGCTTTCTAACTATGGCTACACCTTC. It translates to CASSPLGGLSNYGYTF.

This clonotype was counted many times. The CDR3 nucleotides read TGTGCCACCAGTGATAGGACTAGCGGCTCTACGAACAGAGATACGCAGTATTTT. This gives the protein CATSDRTSGSTNRDTQYF. The chain employs TRBV24-1 and TRBJ2-3, with 10 bases fitting TRBD2. CDR3 length equals 18 residues. The germline V gene encodes CDR1 KGHDR and CDR2 SFDVKD. With V trimmed by 3 bases and J by 5 bases, 13 bases remained unmatched.

This chain joins TRBV5-6 and TRBJ1-2; D is unclear. V was clipped by 6 bases and J by 6 bases, with 15 bases between them. The CDR3 length is 13 residues. CDR1 and CDR2 from the germline V gene are SGHDT and YYEEEE. The CDR3 here is CASTSWELHGYTF. The CDR3 DNA is TGTGCCAGCACTAGTTGGGAACTTCATGGCTACACCTTC.